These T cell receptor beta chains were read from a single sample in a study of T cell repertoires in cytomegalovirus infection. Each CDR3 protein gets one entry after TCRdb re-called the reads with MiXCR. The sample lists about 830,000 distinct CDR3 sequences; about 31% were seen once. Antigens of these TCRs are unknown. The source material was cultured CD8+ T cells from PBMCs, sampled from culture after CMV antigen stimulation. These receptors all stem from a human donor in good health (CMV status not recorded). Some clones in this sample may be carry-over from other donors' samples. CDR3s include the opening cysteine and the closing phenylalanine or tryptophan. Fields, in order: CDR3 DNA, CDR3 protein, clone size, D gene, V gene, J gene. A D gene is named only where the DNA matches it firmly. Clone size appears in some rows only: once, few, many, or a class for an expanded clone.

TGTGCCAGCAGCTATCGACAGGAGTACTACGAGCAGTACTTC,CASSYRQEYYEQYF,many,.,TRBV7-2,TRBJ2-7
TGTGCCAGCAGTCACGGGACACCCAAAGAGACCCAGTACTTC,CASSHGTPKETQYF,few,.,TRBV6-6,TRBJ2-5
TGCGCCAGCAGCCGATCCGGGACCGACTCCTACGAGCAGTACTTC,CASSRSGTDSYEQYF,.,.,TRBV4-1,TRBJ2-7
TGTGCCAGCGGCGGAGAGACAGGGAGCGAGCAGTACTTC,CASGGETGSEQYF,.,TRBD1,TRBV25-1,TRBJ2-7
TGTGCCAGCAGCCCGAGGTCTAGGCCCACCGGGGAGCTGTTTTTT,CASSPRSRPTGELFF,.,.,TRBV7-8,TRBJ2-2
TGCGCCAGCAGCGAAGAACCAGTCATGGCCGATACGCAGTATTTT,CASSEEPVMADTQYF,.,.,TRBV4-1,TRBJ2-3
TGTGCCAGCAGCTTGTCGTCAGGGGTGGAAAAACTGTTTTTT,CASSLSSGVEKLFF,.,.,TRBV5-5,TRBJ1-4
TGTGCCAGCAGCTTAGAAAGGGGAGGAGGCGCTTTCTTT,CASSLERGGGAFF,many,.,TRBV7-9,TRBJ1-1
TGTGCCACCAGCAGAGTAAGCCCGGGACAGCTAATTTCTGAAGCTTTCTTT,CATSRVSPGQLISEAFF,.,TRBD1,TRBV15,TRBJ1-1
TGTGCCAACAGTTTATCGGGTTCCGTCTACAATGAGCAGTTCTTC,CANSLSGSVYNEQFF,once,.,TRBV12-3/TRBV12-4,TRBJ2-1
TGTGCCAGCAGCTTAGTGGGGGGCGGTAATGAGCAGTTCTTC,CASSLVGGGNEQFF,many,.,TRBV7-8,TRBJ2-1
TGTGCCAGCAGCCTACAACTCTATTACACTGAAGCTTTCTTT,CASSLQLYYTEAFF,.,.,TRBV6-2/TRBV6-3,TRBJ1-1
TGTGCCAGTTTAGAGGATACGCAGTATTTT,CASLEDTQYF,.,.,TRBV2,TRBJ2-3
TGTGCCAGCAGTGAACAGGGGATCCCCGGGGAGCTGTTTTTT,CASSEQGIPGELFF,.,.,TRBV6-1,TRBJ2-2
TGTGCCAGCAGTGCCTTCCTTGAAACTGAAGCTTTCTTT,CASSAFLETEAFF,.,.,TRBV6-1,TRBJ1-1
TGTGCCAGCAGCTTACCCCTCGTCGGAGCGGAGGTCACAGATACGCAGTATTTT,CASSLPLVGAEVTDTQYF,once,.,TRBV7-9,TRBJ2-3
TGTGCCAGCAGTTTAGACCGTGCAACTAATGAAAAACTGTTTTTT,CASSLDRATNEKLFF,few,.,TRBV27,TRBJ1-4
TGTGCCAGCAGCTTATGGGACAGGGGATCGGTAGACTATGGCTACACCTTC,CASSLWDRGSVDYGYTF,many,TRBD1,TRBV7-2,TRBJ1-2
TGTGCCATACCGGGGACCAGGGCCGGGGAGCTGTTTTTT,CAIPGTRAGELFF,few,.,TRBV10-3,TRBJ2-2
TGTGCCAGCAGCGTAGAAGGGGGAGGTAAAACTGAAGCTTTCTTT,CASSVEGGGKTEAFF,few,.,TRBV9,TRBJ1-1
TGCGCCAGCAGCCAAGTTGGGGGGTCTTACACTGAAGCTTTCTTT,CASSQVGGSYTEAFF,few,.,TRBV4-1,TRBJ1-1
TGTGCCAGCAGTTTCAAGCTAGCGGGGGCCAACACAGCTCGCACAGATACGCAGTATTTT,CASSFKLAGANTARTDTQYF,.,TRBD2,TRBV12-3/TRBV12-4,TRBJ2-3
TGCAGCGCTTATTCCGGGACAGATAATGAAAAACTGTTTTTT,CSAYSGTDNEKLFF,few,TRBD1,TRBV29-1,TRBJ1-4
TGTGCCAGCAGCGCACAGGGGAACACTGAAGCTTTCTTT,CASSAQGNTEAFF,many,.,TRBV7-6,TRBJ1-1
TGTGCCAGCAGCCCAAGGACAGGTTCGAACACCGGGGAGCTGTTTTTT,CASSPRTGSNTGELFF,few,TRBD1,TRBV11-3,TRBJ2-2
TGTGCCAGCCGCGTCGGAGGGGCCCATAGCAATCAGCCCCAGCATTTT,CASRVGGAHSNQPQHF,few,.,TRBV27,TRBJ1-5